This entry features one TCR beta chain sequence. Its specificity is unknown. Looked up from germline, CDR1 is SGHDN and CDR2 is FVKESK. V gave up 3 bases and J gave up 6 bases, with 16 bases separating them. The CDR3 length is 15 residues. Libraries were prepared by immunoSEQ multiplex PCR; TCRdb keeps only in-frame clonotypes and omits some of them. The sample consists of over 15,000 clones, roughly 72% of them appearing once. The source of the sample is a study of tumor-infiltrating lymphocytes in localized non-small cell lung cancer. Study-level background: Tumor tissue and non-adjacent uninvolved lung came from each patient. Findings of the study overall: No T-cell fraction difference was seen between IM1 and IM2 tumors.

V and J are TRBV14 and TRBJ2-3; D perhaps matches TRBD2 (7 bases). The TCR sequence derives from a human donor with non-small cell lung cancer. The sequenced sample consisted of lung tumor tissue. The CDR3 is CASSQFGRGSDTQYF. CDR3 nucleotide sequence: TGTGCCAGCAGCCAGTTTGGGAGGGGGAGTGATACGCAGTATTTT. The complete variable domain, with remaining parts taken from reference TRBV14 and TRBJ2-3, reads EAGVTQFPSHSVIEKGQTVTLRCDPISGHDNLYWYRRVMGKEIKFLLHFVKESKQDESGMPNNRFLAERTGGTYSTLKVQPAELEDSGVYFCASSQFGRGSDTQYFGPGTRLTVL.